These T cell receptor beta chains were read from a single sample in a study of PD-1 blockade in classical Hodgkin lymphoma. TCRdb keeps only in-frame clones here, not all; method: immunoSEQ multiplex PCR. The data contain 15,000 to 20,000 clones, 70% of them singletons. The specimen was CD4+ T cells from blood, collected before the fourth cycle of nivolumab. Receptors were obtained from a human donor with classical Hodgkin lymphoma. Each CDR3 is given with its conserved first and last residue. D genes are given only for firm matches. A clone size is listed for some rows: how often the clone was seen (once, few, many), or a class if it is expanded.

length	V	D	size	J	CDR3	DNA
15	TRBV29-1	TRBD2	once	TRBJ2-1	CSAKQTSGPYNEQFF	TGCAGCGCGAAGCAGACTAGCGGGCCCTACAATGAGCAGTTCTTC
15	TRBV5-1	TRBD1	NA	TRBJ2-7	CASSWGGTGGYEQYF	TGCGCCAGCAGCTGGGGAGGGACAGGGGGCTACGAGCAGTACTTC
13	TRBV28	NA	NA	TRBJ1-4	CASSQGSNEKLFF	TGTGCCAGCAGTCAAGGATCAAATGAAAAACTGTTTTTT
14	TRBV6-1	NA	NA	TRBJ1-1	CASSEGGLNTEAFF	TGTGCCAGCAGTGAGGGGGGGCTGAACACTGAAGCTTTCTTT
16	TRBV5-1	TRBD1	NA	TRBJ1-3	CASSLGQGAFGNTIYF	TGCGCCAGCAGCTTGGGACAGGGGGCGTTCGGAAACACCATATATTTT
14	TRBV4-3	NA	few	TRBJ2-7	CASSQGQGTYEQYF	TGCGCCAGCAGCCAAGGGCAGGGGACCTACGAGCAGTACTTC
16	TRBV10-3	NA	NA	TRBJ2-1	CAISEGSKYSYNEQFF	TGTGCCATCAGTGAGGGGTCTAAATACTCCTACAATGAGCAGTTCTTC
14	TRBV7-8	NA	NA	TRBJ1-1	CASSLVRTKTEAFF	TGTGCCAGCAGCTTAGTGAGGACGAAAACTGAAGCTTTCTTT
13	TRBV2	NA	NA	TRBJ1-2	CASSQGQTYGYTF	TGTGCCAGCAGCCAGGGGCAGACCTATGGCTACACCTTC
14	TRBV19	NA	NA	TRBJ2-2	CASSIGSSAGELFF	TGTGCCAGTAGTATCGGGAGTAGCGCCGGGGAGCTGTTTTTT
16	TRBV27	NA	NA	TRBJ2-2	CASSIISGSNTGELFF	TGTGCCAGCAGTATCATAAGCGGGTCGAACACCGGGGAGCTGTTTTTT